The 5 T cell receptor beta chains listed next were all sequenced from one sample in a study of blood T cell repertoires in COVID-19. Using immunoSEQ multiplex PCR, the repertoire was profiled, and TCRdb retains in-frame clones only, with some absent. The table lists fewer than 200,000 clones, less than 85% of them singletons. Sequencing was carried out using peripheral blood. These receptors came from a woman older than 75 with acute or convalescent COVID-19.

J is TRBJ2-1 and V is TRBV10-3; D perhaps matches TRBD2 (6 bases). The germline CDR1 and CDR2 sequences are ENHRY and SYGVKD. This CDR3 comprises 14 residues. Trimming took off 3 bases at V and 8 bases at J, with 14 bases between the two ends. In DNA form, the CDR3 reads TGTGCCATCAGTGATGGTATTAGCGGTCATGAGCAGTTCTTC. Translating it yields CAISDGISGHEQFF.

The rearrangement joins TRBV19 to TRBJ2-7, with a tentative D call TRBD1 (6 bases). The V and J ends lost 5 bases and 0 bases respectively, with 11 bases between them. The CDR3 is 14 amino acids. The V gene's germline CDR1 is LNHDA and CDR2 SQIVND (reference sequence). CDR3 sequence: CASSDPTGSYEQYF. DNA of the CDR3: TGTGCCAGTAGTGATCCGACAGGCTCCTACGAGCAGTACTTC.

This chain connects TRBV2 to TRBJ2-2, with D perhaps TRBD2 (6 bases). The CDR3 extends over 15 amino acids. CDR1 and CDR2 (germline): SNHLY, FYNNEI. Trimming pared 3 bases from V and 2 bases from J, leaving 10 bases between. The CDR3 DNA reads as TGTGCCAGCAGTGAGCGGGGTGGTAACACCGGGGAGCTGTTTTTT. As protein: CASSERGGNTGELFF.

The chain employs TRBV7-9 and TRBJ2-1, with 11 bases that match TRBD2. CDR3 size: 17 residues. Trimming took 2 bases from V and 2 from J; bases not matched to a gene: 5. Germline-derived CDR1 and CDR2 are SEHNR and FQNEAQ (reference sequence). CDR3 DNA: TGTGCCAGCAGCTTATGGGGACTAGCGGAACCCTACAATGAGCAGTTCTTC. This translates into CASSLWGLAEPYNEQFF.

This clone was found many times. The chain carries TRBV4-2 and TRBJ1-4; D may be TRBD1 (5 bases). V shed 1 base and J shed 1 base, with 10 bases lying between them. Germline assignment: CDR1 LGHNA and CDR2 YNFKEQ. The CDR3 is 16 residues long. The CDR3 region has the DNA TGTGCCAGCAGCCAAGGGGGCGGAGAAACTAATGAAAAACTGTTTTTT. Amino acid sequence: CASSQGGGETNEKLFF.